This T cell receptor beta chain was recorded in a study of OX40 agonist ivuxolimab in advanced cancers. Study-level information: Clinicians treated patients with ivuxolimab, an agonistic anti-OX40 (CD134) antibody. Broader study findings: Dose levels from 0.1 to 3.0 mg/kg saw CD4+ and CD8+ blood T cells expand clonally by week 6. Some of the lowest clonal expansion was seen in partial responders at 0.1-3.0 mg/kg.

CDR3 length equals 17 residues. Remarks on this clone: The antigen is unknown.

Generated by immunoSEQ multiplex PCR, the TCRdb table keeps only in-frame clones and is missing some. The table includes 16,000 or so clones, approximately 77% detected once. This sequence originates from an adult with an advanced solid tumor such as melanoma, head and neck, liver or kidney cancer. This rearrangement joins TRBV12-2 to TRBJ2-5; the D call in the table, TRBD1, was not verified against the DNA. TRBV12-2 is listed as a pseudogene. This specimen consisted of CD4+ or CD8+ T cells sorted from blood, obtained in a trial of the OX40 agonist ivuxolimab. The CDR3 spells CASRLALTSQGQETQYF. Written as DNA, the CDR3 is TGTGCAAGTCGCTTAGCTTTAACGAGCCAGGGGCAAGAGACCCAGTACTTC.